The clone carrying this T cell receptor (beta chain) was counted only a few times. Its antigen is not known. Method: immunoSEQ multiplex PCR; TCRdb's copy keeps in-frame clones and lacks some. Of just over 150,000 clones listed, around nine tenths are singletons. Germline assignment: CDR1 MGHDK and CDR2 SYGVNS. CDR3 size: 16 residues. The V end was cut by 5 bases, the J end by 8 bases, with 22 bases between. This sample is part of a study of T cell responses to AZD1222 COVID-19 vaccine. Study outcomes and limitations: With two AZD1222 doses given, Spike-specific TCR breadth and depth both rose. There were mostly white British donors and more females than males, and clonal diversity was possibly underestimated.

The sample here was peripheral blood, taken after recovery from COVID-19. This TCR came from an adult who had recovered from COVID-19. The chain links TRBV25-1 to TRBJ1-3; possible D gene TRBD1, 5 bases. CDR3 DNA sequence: TGTGCCAGCAGTCCTGCCGAGGGAGCGGGGGTAGACACCATATATTTT. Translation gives CASSPAEGAGVDTIYF. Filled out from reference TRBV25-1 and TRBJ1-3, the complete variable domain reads EADIYQTPRYLVIGTGKKITLECSQTMGHDKMYWYQQDPGMELHLIHYSYGVNSTEKGDLSSESTVSRIRTEHFPLTLESARPSHTSQYLCASSPAEGAGVDTIYFGEGSWLTVV.